One sample yielded the 13 T cell receptor beta chains listed below, sequenced in a study of control samples from healthy donors and cancer patients. Assay used: immunoSEQ multiplex PCR; TCRdb lists only in-frame clones, some missing. The sample holds some 150,000 clones, around 93% seen once. The sample comprised blood. The receptors shown here come from an older woman in good health.

Concerning this clone itself: The junction departs from germline at one end; a sequencing error may be responsible. The chain combines TRBV9 with TRBJ1-4, with a tentative D call TRBD1 (6 bases). The CDR3 runs 15 residues. The germline gives CDR1 SGDLS, CDR2 YYNGEE. CDR3 sequence (DNA): TGTGTCAGCAGCGTAGGGGGGACGAGCAATGAAAAACTGTTTTTT. It is translated as CVSSVGGTSNEKLFF.

A note on this clone: The same CDR3 is also encoded by other DNA sequences in this sample. DNA for the CDR3: TGTGCCAGCAGTTCGGGACAGAACTATGGCTACACCTTC. It specifies CASSSGQNYGYTF. The gene calls are TRBV7-3 and TRBJ1-2, with 7 positions matching TRBD1. CDR1 SGHTA and CDR2 FQGTGA come from the germline V gene. Trimming cost V 6 bases and J 2 bases; bases outside gene matches: 3. CDR3 length: 13 residues.

The gene calls are TRBV4-3 and TRBJ1-6; D call uncertain. Germline V gives CDR1 LGHNA, CDR2 YSLEER. The CDR3 covers 14 residues. V was pared by 0 bases and J by 9 bases, with 9 bases between. CDR3 sequence reads: CASSQERTFSPLHF. CDR3 sequence (DNA): TGCGCCAGCAGCCAAGAAAGGACCTTTTCACCCCTCCACTTT.

The chain couples TRBV28 to TRBJ1-5; 8 bases align to TRBD1. The CDR3 length is 14 residues. The V and J ends lost 2 bases and 6 bases, in that order; junction bases with no gene match: 3. CDR1 is MDHEN, CDR2 SYDVKM, per germline. The CDR3 nucleotides are TGTGCCAGCAGTTTAGCAGGGGGCGGTCAGCCCCAGCATTTT. Amino acids: CASSLAGGGQPQHF.

The V gene is TRBV4-1, the J gene TRBJ2-1; 13 nucleotides agree with TRBD2. The V segment lost 3 bases and the J segment 4 bases; nucleotides outside the gene matches: 3. The CDR3 consists of 16 residues. Germline loops: CDR1 MGHRA, CDR2 YSYEKL. CDR3 protein: CASSQGTSGAYNEQFF. For the CDR3, the DNA is TGCGCCAGCAGCCAGGGGACTAGCGGGGCTTACAATGAGCAGTTCTTC.

The chain joins TRBV6-5 to TRBJ1-2, with TRBD1 matching over 7 bases. In germline, CDR1 is MNHEY, CDR2 SVGAGI. The CDR3 consists of 14 residues. V lost 4 bases and J lost 6; bases outside the gene matches: 8. Here the CDR3 DNA reads TGTGCCAGCAGTTTGGGACAGCCAGGGGATGGCTACACCTTC. This codes for CASSLGQPGDGYTF.

The V call is TRBV3-1 (or the pseudogene TRBV3-2), the J call TRBJ2-5; D is undetermined. CDR1 is LGHDT and CDR2 is YNNKEL in the germline V gene (reference sequence). This CDR3 spans 12 amino acids. The V gene lost 4 bases and the J gene lost 0 bases, with 3 bases spanning the gap. The CDR3 region is CASSRYQETQYF. The CDR3 nucleotides read TGTGCCAGCAGCCGCTACCAAGAGACCCAGTACTTC.

The chain has TRBV24-1 and TRBJ1-6; D remains ambiguous. V dropped 0 bases and J dropped 8 bases, with 13 bases sitting between them. The CDR3 is 16 residues long. Looked up from germline, CDR1 is KGHDR and CDR2 is SFDVKD. The CDR3 coding sequence is TGTGCCACCAGTGATTTGAACGGCAGAAGGGATTCACCCCTCCACTTT. Translating gives CATSDLNGRRDSPLHF.

This chain connects TRBV4-3 to TRBJ2-3, with D possibly called TRBD1 or TRBD2 (6 bases each). CDR3 length: 16 amino acids. The V and J ends lost 1 base and 0 bases respectively, with 11 bases between them. Germline V gene sequence: CDR1 LGHNA, CDR2 YSLEER. The CDR3 here is CASSQVEGGSTDTQYF. The CDR3 DNA reads TGCGCCAGCAGCCAAGTTGAGGGGGGTAGCACAGATACGCAGTATTTT.

Turning to this clone: One junction end does not reproduce the germline sequence, and a read error may be involved. The chain carries TRBV11-2 and TRBJ1-3, with 7 bases fitting TRBD1. Germline lookup yields CDR1 SGHAT and CDR2 FQNNGV. This CDR3 is built from 19 residues. The DNA of the CDR3 is TGTGCCGGCAGCCCAAGGATCTTACAGGGGTTGAGCTCTGGAAACACCATATATTTT. Residues: CAGSPRILQGLSSGNTIYF.

Note on this clone: The sample has other DNA sequences that encode this CDR3 too. The CDR3 loop is CASSQAGTEGNEQFF. In DNA, the CDR3 is TGTGCCAGCAGTCAAGCCGGGACCGAAGGGAATGAGCAGTTCTTC. The chain uses TRBV6-2 or TRBV6-3 and TRBJ2-1; possibly TRBD1 or TRBD2 for D (5 bases each). Germline V lookup: CDR1 MNHEY, CDR2 SVGEGT. The CDR3 is 15 residues long. The germline V and J ends were trimmed by 5 bases and 7 bases, with 18 bases remaining between them.

This chain uses TRBV24-1 with TRBJ2-1; the D gene is possibly TRBD1 (6 bases). Germline V lookup: CDR1 KGHDR, CDR2 SFDVKD. Deletions cut 7 bases from V and 4 bases from J, with 19 bases between. The CDR3 sequence is 16 residues long. The CDR3 sequence: CATSLRTATPYNEQFF. CDR3 in DNA: TGTGCCACCAGCCTTAGGACAGCTACCCCTTACAATGAGCAGTTCTTC.

The rearrangement links TRBV28 to TRBJ1-4; TRBD1 might be the D (5 bases). CDR3 length equals 15 residues. Germline V lookup: CDR1 MDHEN, CDR2 SYDVKM. Trimming cost V 7 bases and J 8 bases, with 20 bases left between them. CDR3 protein: CASTTIRERSEKLFF. The CDR3 DNA reads as TGTGCCAGCACGACAATCAGGGAGAGGTCGGAAAAACTGTTTTTT.